This T cell receptor beta chain is from a study of cytomegalovirus exposure and HLA in healthy donors. 13 Jbeta primers and 60 Vbeta primers were used for the PCR. Assay: immunoSEQ multiplex PCR; the TCRdb copy retains only in-frame clones and omits some. Counted here are more than 70,000 clones, roughly 67% occurring once; the ten biggest clones make up approximately 7.6%. Material for sequencing was PBMCs. The sequence came from a man aged 35-49 years in good health and CMV-seropositive.

The CDR3 here is CASSGNRGLGNEQFF. CDR3 nucleotide sequence: TGCGCCAGCTCAGGGAACAGGGGGCTGGGCAATGAGCAGTTCTTC. The chain has TRBV5-1 and TRBJ2-1, with 9 bases lining up with TRBD1. The germline V gene encodes CDR1 SGHRS and CDR2 YFSETQ. CDR3 length: 15 residues. The J segment lost 6 bases and the V segment lost 7 bases, leaving 11 bases of the junction unmatched.